These 28 T cell receptor beta chains came from one sample sequenced in a study of blood T cell repertoires in COVID-19. Produced via immunoSEQ multiplex PCR; TCRdb's table is partial and in-frame only. This table has some 270,000 clones, around 90% appearing once. The sequenced material came from PBMCs or T cells enriched from blood (not recorded which). Receptors originate from a woman between 35 and 50 years old who had recovered from COVID-19.

This chain links TRBV18 with TRBJ1-2, with D uncertain. The CDR3 length is 14 residues. Between the trimmed V and J ends, which lost 2 bases and 8 bases, there was a span of 15 bases. The germline V gene encodes CDR1 KGHSH and CDR2 LQKENI. The chain's CDR3 is CASSPEGSGSGYTF. The CDR3 DNA sequence: TGTGCCAGCTCACCAGAGGGCTCAGGAAGCGGCTACACCTTC.

This sequence joins TRBV28 and TRBJ1-2, with TRBD1 matching 9 bases. Germline V CDR1 and CDR2: MDHEN, SYDVKM. V was clipped by 4 bases and J by 8 bases; unmatched bases: 11. The CDR3 consists of 15 residues. Here the CDR3 DNA reads TGTGCCAGCAGTTCCACGGGACAGGGCGTAGGAGGCTACACCTTC. Amino acids: CASSSTGQGVGGYTF.

This chain uses TRBV13 with TRBJ1-1, with 8 bases that match TRBD1. J lost 0 bases, V lost 5 bases, and 8 bases had no gene match. Germline values: CDR1 PRHDT, CDR2 FYEKMQ (reference sequence). The CDR3 loop spans 16 amino acids. DNA for the CDR3: TGTGCCAGCAGCCAAGGACAGGGCTACATGAACACTGAAGCTTTCTTT. Translated: CASSQGQGYMNTEAFF.

This chain connects TRBV6-1 to TRBJ1-1, with D maybe TRBD1 (5 bases). V was pared by 2 bases and J by 1 base, with 23 bases between. The germline gives CDR1 MNHNS, CDR2 SASEGT. This CDR3 is built from 19 residues. CDR3 region: CASSEKWGFISPKNTEAFF. The CDR3 bases are TGTGCCAGCAGTGAAAAATGGGGCTTTATCAGTCCCAAGAACACTGAAGCTTTCTTT.

V and J are TRBV9 and TRBJ1-2; D may be TRBD1 (5 bases). Germline loops: CDR1 SGDLS, CDR2 YYNGEE. Deletions cut 7 bases from V and 0 bases from J, with 13 bases between. The CDR3 covers 14 residues. The CDR3 is CASGGTAPNYGYTF. Here the CDR3 DNA reads TGTGCCAGCGGAGGGACGGCTCCTAACTATGGCTACACCTTC.

The rearrangement joins TRBV4-2 to TRBJ2-3; 15 nucleotides agree with TRBD2. The CDR3 is 20 amino acids. The V gene's germline CDR1 is LGHNA and CDR2 YNFKEQ. V lost 1 base to trimming and J lost 3 bases; unmatched junction nucleotides: 11. In DNA form, the CDR3 reads TGTGCCAGCAGCCAAGTCAGGGGCACCGGGACTAGCGGGAGGACAGATACGCAGTATTTT. This encodes CASSQVRGTGTSGRTDTQYF.

The chain links TRBV19 to TRBJ1-5, with TRBD1 as a possible D gene (6 bases). V shed 6 bases and J shed 5 bases, with 20 bases lying between them. Germline V gene lookup returns CDR1 LNHDA and CDR2 SQIVND (reference sequence). CDR3 length: 16 amino acids. The CDR3 is CASRRQGPRSDQPQHF. The CDR3 nucleotides read TGTGCCAGTAGACGTCAGGGGCCTCGAAGTGATCAGCCCCAGCATTTT.

This sequence joins TRBV2 and TRBJ2-2; TRBD1 might be the D (6 bases). Germline CDR1 is SNHLY and CDR2 is FYNNEI. Trimming pared 7 bases from V and 6 bases from J, leaving 15 bases between. The CDR3 has 14 residues. In DNA, the CDR3 is TGTGCCAGCAATGCCAGGGGAACTCCCGGGGAGCTGTTTTTT. It specifies CASNARGTPGELFF.

Worth noting for this clone: The same CDR3 is also encoded by other DNA sequences in this sample. CDR3 sequence (DNA): TGTGCCAGCAGCCAAGGTCAGGGTGGTGGCTACACCTTC. Protein: CASSQGQGGGYTF. The chain recombines TRBV3-1 (or the pseudogene TRBV3-2) with TRBJ1-2; possibly TRBD1 for D (5 bases). V lost 1 base and J lost 7, with 10 bases in between. The CDR3 is made up of 13 amino acids. Germline V lookup: CDR1 LGHDT, CDR2 YNNKEL (reference sequence).

The V gene is TRBV2, the J gene TRBJ1-4; 9 positions agree with TRBD1. This CDR3 is built from 13 residues. The V gene end was trimmed by 8 bases and the J gene end by 5 bases; junction bases not matched to a gene: 3. Germline V gene data show CDR1 as SNHLY and CDR2 as FYNNEI. For the CDR3, the DNA is TGTGCCAGCCGTGGACAGGGGAATGAAAAACTGTTTTTT. The encoded protein is CASRGQGNEKLFF.

This sequence joins TRBV11-2 and TRBJ1-2; maybe TRBD1 (6 bases). The CDR3 spans 15 residues. Germline CDR1 is SGHAT and CDR2 is FQNNGV. V gave up 4 bases and J gave up 6 bases, with 18 bases separating them. The CDR3 coding sequence is TGTGCCAGCAGCTCAGGGGACGGTTGGTGGGATGGCTACACCTTC. This gives the protein CASSSGDGWWDGYTF.

This rearrangement joins TRBV3-1 (or the pseudogene TRBV3-2) to TRBJ2-3; 11 bases align to TRBD2. The trim removed 4 bases at V and 5 bases at J, leaving 8 bases unmatched. This CDR3 comprises 16 residues. Germline V lookup: CDR1 LGHDT, CDR2 YNNKEL (reference sequence). DNA of the CDR3: TGTGCCAGCAGCCTACATAGCGGGGGGGCCGGAGATACGCAGTATTTT. This translates into CASSLHSGGAGDTQYF.

This clone has just one count. This sequence joins TRBV3-1 (or the pseudogene TRBV3-2) and TRBJ1-1, with D possibly being TRBD1 (6 bases). This CDR3 comprises 14 residues. Trimming stripped 0 bases from V and 5 bases from J, with 10 bases between. CDR1 LGHDT and CDR2 YNNKEL come from the germline V gene (reference sequence). In nucleotides, the CDR3 is TGTGCCAGCAGCCAAGACAGGGGCAAGACTGAAGCTTTCTTT. This gives the protein CASSQDRGKTEAFF.

The rearrangement uses TRBV10-1 and TRBJ1-2; 7 bases line up with TRBD1. The CDR3 is 18 residues long. Looked up from germline, CDR1 is WNHNN and CDR2 is SYGVQD (reference sequence). V lost 8 bases, J lost 5 bases, and 23 bases stayed unmatched. This CDR3 is CASPEPDGSTGPPYGYTF. In nucleotides, the CDR3 is TGCGCCAGCCCCGAGCCCGATGGGTCGACAGGGCCCCCATATGGCTACACCTTC.

The table lists this clone with a count of one. This sequence joins TRBV2 and TRBJ1-2; 7 nucleotides align to TRBD1. Losses at the gene ends were 4 bases for V and 2 bases for J; bases not matched to a gene: 4. This CDR3 is built from 14 residues. Looked up from germline, CDR1 is SNHLY and CDR2 is FYNNEI. CDR3 loop: CASSGGGSNYGYTF. CDR3 DNA sequence: TGTGCCAGCAGTGGAGGGGGCTCGAACTATGGCTACACCTTC.

CDR3 in DNA: TGTGCCAGCAGCGGTGGACTGAACAATGAGCAGTTCTTC. It yields the protein CASSGGLNNEQFF. V usage is TRBV7-3 and J usage is TRBJ2-1, with TRBD2 as a possible D gene (5 bases). The V and J ends lost 5 bases and 5 bases respectively, with 10 bases between them. This CDR3 is built from 13 residues. Germline V CDR1 and CDR2: SGHTA, FQGTGA.

This sequence joins TRBV5-4 and TRBJ2-2; D gene ambiguous. The V end was cut by 4 bases, the J end by 4 bases, with 8 bases between. Per the germline V gene, CDR1 is SGHNT and CDR2 is YYREEE (reference sequence). There are 13 residues in the CDR3. The CDR3 DNA reads as TGTGCCAGCAGCGTACAGAGCACCGGGGAGCTGTTTTTT. Amino acids: CASSVQSTGELFF.

The J gene is TRBJ1-2, the V gene TRBV5-1; the match to TRBD1 covers 11 bases. Trimming at V came to 4 bases and at J to 6 bases, leaving 11 bases not matched to a gene. The CDR3 has 16 residues. Per the germline V gene, CDR1 is SGHRS and CDR2 is YFSETQ. CDR3 sequence: CASSQQPGQGVDGYTF. The CDR3 DNA follows: TGCGCCAGCAGCCAGCAACCGGGACAGGGGGTGGATGGCTACACCTTC.

This sequence joins TRBV5-1 and TRBJ1-2, with 8 bases identical to TRBD1. Germline V gene lookup returns CDR1 SGHRS and CDR2 YFSETQ. Germline trimming cut 4 bases from V and 4 bases from J; bases unmatched to any gene: 6. The CDR3 extends over 14 amino acids. CDR3 sequence: CASSTGTGLYGYTF. The CDR3 bases are TGCGCCAGCAGCACCGGGACAGGTCTCTATGGCTACACCTTC.

The chain has TRBV5-1 and TRBJ1-1; TRBD1 agrees at 8 bases. With V trimmed by 3 bases and J by 3 bases, 7 bases remained unmatched. CDR1 is SGHRS and CDR2 is YFSETQ in the germline V gene. CDR3 length: 15 residues. The CDR3 DNA reads TGCGCCAGCAGCTCCCTGACAGGGGCGGACACTGAAGCTTTCTTT. Its translation is CASSSLTGADTEAFF.

The chain employs TRBV5-4 and TRBJ2-3, with 7 positions matching TRBD1. The CDR3 is 16 residues long. J gave up 1 base and V 5 bases, and 10 bases lay outside the gene matches. CDR1 and CDR2 (germline): SGHNT, YYREEE (reference sequence). CDR3 DNA sequence: TGTGCCAGCAGTCAGCGATTAGGGACAGGCACAGATACGCAGTATTTT. Amino acid sequence: CASSQRLGTGTDTQYF.

This chain links TRBV5-1 with TRBJ1-2; the match to TRBD1 covers 7 bases. Germline CDR1 and CDR2: SGHRS and YFSETQ. CDR3 size: 15 residues. The J segment lost 0 bases and the V segment lost 1 base, leaving 3 bases of the junction unmatched. In nucleotides, the CDR3 is TGCGCCAGCAGCTTGTGGGGGACAGCTAACTATGGCTACACCTTC. As protein: CASSLWGTANYGYTF.

This clone was observed once. The V call is TRBV18, the J call TRBJ2-6; D not certain. Germline values: CDR1 KGHSH, CDR2 LQKENI. V lost 6 bases, J lost 0 bases, and 6 bases lay in between. The CDR3 covers 14 residues. CDR3 region: CASSPSSGANVLTF. Written as DNA, the CDR3 is TGTGCCAGCTCGCCCAGCTCTGGGGCCAACGTCCTGACTTTC.

This sequence joins TRBV20-1 and TRBJ2-1; the match to TRBD2 covers 7 bases. Trimming took 3 bases from V and 6 from J; bases not matched to a gene: 8. CDR1 DFQATT and CDR2 SNEGSKA come from the germline V gene (reference sequence). The CDR3 consists of 14 residues. The CDR3 reads CSASWLADINEQFF. DNA for the CDR3: TGCAGTGCTAGTTGGCTAGCGGATATCAATGAGCAGTTCTTC.

The V call is TRBV23-1, the J call TRBJ2-7; D is uncertain. TRBV23-1 is flagged as an ORF with uncertain function. This CDR3 has 12 residues. Trimming removed 6 bases at V and 4 bases at J, with 10 bases between. The chain's CDR3 is CASSPLPYEQYF. The CDR3 bases are TGCGCCAGCAGCCCACTACCTTACGAGCAGTACTTC.

This rearrangement joins TRBV30 to TRBJ1-2; TRBD1 might be the D (6 bases). The CDR3 is 13 amino acids. V shed 5 bases and J shed 6 bases, with 16 bases lying between them. Per the germline V gene, CDR1 is GTSNPN and CDR2 is SVGIG (reference sequence). The CDR3 region has the DNA TGTGCCTGGTCTTCCTACGCAGGGGATGGCTACACCTTC. Encoded protein: CAWSSYAGDGYTF. The whole variable domain, filled in from reference TRBV30 and TRBJ1-2, reads SQTIHQWPATLVQPVGSPLSLECTVEGTSNPNLYWYRQAAGRGLQLLFYSVGIGQISSEVPQNLSASRPQDRQFILSSKKLLLSDSGFYLCAWSSYAGDGYTFGSGTRLTVV.

This chain joins TRBV7-9 and TRBJ2-5, with D unclear. V was pared by 3 bases and J by 4 bases, with 12 bases between. This CDR3 spans 14 amino acids. Germline V gives CDR1 SEHNR, CDR2 FQNEAQ (reference sequence). CDR3 region: CASSFTGSRETQYF. The DNA for the CDR3 is TGTGCCAGCAGCTTTACCGGGTCGCGAGAGACCCAGTACTTC.

The genes are TRBV19 and TRBJ1-5; D gene ambiguous. V lost 7 bases and J lost 4, with 17 bases in between. The CDR3 totals 15 residues. CDR1 LNHDA and CDR2 SQIVND come from the germline V gene (reference sequence). CDR3 bases: TGTGCCAGTACCTATCGAGGGCAACGGAATCAGCCCCAGCATTTT. This encodes CASTYRGQRNQPQHF.